This TCR beta chain came from a study of OX40 agonist ivuxolimab in advanced cancers. Study-level points and caveats: Also showing low normalized T-cell clonal expansion were some of the nonresponders.

Turning to this clone: Its antigen is not known.

Unmatched junction bases numbered 5, after V lost 1 base and J lost 6 bases. Germline CDR1 reads LGHNA; CDR2 reads YSLEER. The CDR3 runs 16 residues. Profiling relied on immunoSEQ multiplex PCR, and the TCRdb table lists in-frame clones only, not all of them. The profile shows 50,000 to 60,000 clones, 70% to 90% of them singletons. Specimen: CD4+ or CD8+ T cells sorted from blood, collected in a trial of the OX40 agonist ivuxolimab. This receptor was identified in an adult with an advanced solid tumor such as melanoma, head and neck, liver or kidney cancer. This chain uses TRBV4-3 with TRBJ2-2, with 10 bases matching TRBD1. The CDR3 loop is CASSQVPGQGPGELFF. The CDR3 DNA sequence: TGCGCCAGCAGCCAAGTCCCGGGACAGGGGCCCGGGGAGCTGTTTTTT.